The clone carrying this T cell receptor (beta chain) was recorded only once. Germline V lookup: CDR1 LGHNA, CDR2 YSLEER. The CDR3 contains 19 residues. Trimming removed 0 bases from V and 2 bases from J; junction bases left unmatched: 13. These data originate in a study of T-cell reconstitution after alpha-beta-depleted transplantation in children. Unique molecular identifiers were used to barcode this TCRbeta library. TCRdb passed the PCR reads through MiXCR, listing each CDR3 protein once. Of some 520,000 distinct CDR3 sequences listed, approximately 32% are singletons. The TCR was taken from a human donor who donated a stem cell graft to a child with aplastic anemia. The gene calls are TRBV4-3 and TRBJ2-4; 7 nucleotides agree with TRBD1. The specimen was PBMCs from the stem cell graft donor, collected from the stem cell graft. DNA of the CDR3: TGCGCCAGCAGCCAAGATTTGACAGGGCGGTGGACGACCAAAAACATTCAGTACTTC. As protein: CASSQDLTGRWTTKNIQYF.